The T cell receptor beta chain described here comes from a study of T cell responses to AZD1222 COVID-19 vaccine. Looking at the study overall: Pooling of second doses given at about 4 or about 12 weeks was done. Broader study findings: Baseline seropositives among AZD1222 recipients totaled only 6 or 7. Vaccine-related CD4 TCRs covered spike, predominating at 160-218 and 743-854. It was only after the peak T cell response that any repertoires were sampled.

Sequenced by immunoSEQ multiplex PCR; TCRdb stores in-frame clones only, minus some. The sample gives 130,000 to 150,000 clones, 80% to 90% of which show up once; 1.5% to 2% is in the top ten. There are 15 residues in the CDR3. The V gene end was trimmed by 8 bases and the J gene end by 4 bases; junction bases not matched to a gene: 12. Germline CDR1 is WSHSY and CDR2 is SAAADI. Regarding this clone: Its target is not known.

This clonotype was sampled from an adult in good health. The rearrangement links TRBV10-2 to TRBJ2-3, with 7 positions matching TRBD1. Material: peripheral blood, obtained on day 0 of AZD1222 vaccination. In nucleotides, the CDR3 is TGCGCCAGCGCTACGGTGAGGGGGCTCGCAGATACGCAGTATTTT. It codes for CASATVRGLADTQYF.